This TCR beta chain was identified in a study of cytomegalovirus exposure and HLA in healthy donors. General study points: Further analysis, carried out later, found HLA-associated TCR beta chains more clonally expanded than equally common other chains. Later findings reportedly placed an Asian-associated ancestry cluster below the roughly 660-donor mean for N-insertions.

Researchers ran the PCR with 60 Vbeta and 13 Jbeta primers. As handled by the study authors: In a later analysis, about 11 million of tens of millions of unique beta chains occurred in at least two donors. TCRdb's copy holds only in-frame clones and misses some; the assay was immunoSEQ multiplex PCR. V and J calls plus clone size are reproduced from that table; the DNA served to infer D and trimming. The profile shows fewer than 100,000 clones, around 73% of them singletons. Of note for this clone: What it binds is not known.

The CDR3 is 15 residues long. V gave up 0 bases and J gave up 2 bases, with 10 bases separating them. CDR1 SGDLS and CDR2 YYNGEE come from the germline V gene. The rearrangement joins TRBV9 to TRBJ2-3; D uncertain. The clonotype originates from a woman in her thirties or forties in good health and CMV-seropositive. Sequencing was performed on PBMCs. This CDR3 is CASSVEPHVTDTQYF. In DNA, the CDR3 is TGTGCCAGCAGCGTAGAGCCCCATGTCACAGATACGCAGTATTTT.